This T cell receptor (beta chain) stems from a study of T cell responses to AZD1222 COVID-19 vaccine. Study-level background: Samples with a second dose at about 4 or about 12 weeks were pooled together.

The CDR3 is 13 amino acids. The V end was cut by 4 bases, the J end by 10 bases, with 17 bases between. Comments on this clone: Its antigen is currently unknown.

Using immunoSEQ multiplex PCR, the repertoire was profiled, and TCRdb retains in-frame clones only, with some absent. The sample has about 94,000 clones, nearly 90% seen once. Points from the study as a whole: Donors were mostly white British, more females; clonal diversity possibly underestimated. Seropositivity was recorded at baseline in only a handful of AZD1222 recipients. Vaccination with two AZD1222 doses was followed by a rise in Spike-specific TCR breadth and depth.

The V and J genes are TRBV12-3 or TRBV12-4 and TRBJ2-7, with no clear D. The specimen was peripheral blood, collected on day 0 of AZD1222 vaccination. The clonotype comes from an adult in good health. The DNA of the CDR3 is TGTGCCAGCAGTTCCCTTCGACAATCAGCCCAGTACTTC. Residues: CASSSLRQSAQYF.